A single sample is the source of the 19 T cell receptor beta chains below, sequenced in a study of CD8+ T cells in alopecia areata. In each case, RNA was isolated and then reverse transcribed into cDNA as the sequencing template. Assay: immunoSEQ multiplex PCR; the TCRdb copy retains only in-frame clones and omits some. Altogether 65,000 to 75,000 clones are present, under 55% being singletons, with the ten largest covering about 17%. Specimen: CD8+ T cells sorted from blood, collected at week 0. The receptors derive from a human donor with alopecia areata.

The genes are TRBV29-1 and TRBJ2-1, with no clear D. The CDR3 is made up of 12 amino acids. Germline assignment: CDR1 SQVTM and CDR2 ANQGSEA. Trimming removed 3 bases from V and 3 bases from J, with 6 bases in between. The CDR3 reads CSVDLIYNEQFF. DNA of the CDR3: TGCAGCGTTGACCTGATCTACAATGAGCAGTTCTTC.

The sample holds a few counts of this clone. The gene calls are TRBV6-5 and TRBJ2-5; D is possibly TRBD2 (6 bases). CDR3 size: 14 residues. The germline V and J ends were trimmed by 0 bases and 11 bases, with 16 bases remaining between them. Germline CDR1 is MNHEY and CDR2 is SVGAGI. CDR3 DNA: TGTGCCAGCAGTTACTCCCCTAGCGCCGCGGGGCAGTACTTC. Amino acid sequence: CASSYSPSAAGQYF.

The chain couples TRBV7-2 to TRBJ2-1; 9 bases align to TRBD2. J lost 2 bases, V lost 5 bases, and 4 bases had no gene match. Looked up from germline, CDR1 is SGHTA and CDR2 is FQGNSA. The CDR3 covers 15 residues. This CDR3 reads CASSPGLAAYNEQFF. The CDR3 region has the DNA TGTGCCAGCAGCCCGGGACTAGCAGCCTACAATGAGCAGTTCTTC.

This clone was recorded a few times. This sequence joins TRBV6-5 and TRBJ2-7, with 9 bases fitting TRBD1. After removal of 2 bases from V and 4 bases from J, the junction contained 6 bases not matched to a gene. Per germline, CDR1 MNHEY and CDR2 SVGAGI. This CDR3 is built from 15 residues. CDR3 nucleotides: TGTGCCAGCAGTTACCCCGGGACAGGGACATACGAGCAGTACTTC. Translating it yields CASSYPGTGTYEQYF.

This rearrangement joins TRBV6-5 to TRBJ2-6; D unresolved. Germline CDR1 reads MNHEY; CDR2 reads SVGAGI. This CDR3 has 15 amino acids. Trimming shortened V by 4 bases and J by 6 bases, and 13 bases separated the two germline ends. CDR3 DNA sequence: TGTGCCAGCAGTTCTGCGCCCTCGGAGGCCAACGTCCTGACTTTC. It encodes CASSSAPSEANVLTF.

The chain combines TRBV5-6 with TRBJ2-1, with 8 bases fitting TRBD2. The trim removed 4 bases at V and 12 bases at J, leaving 9 bases unmatched. The CDR3 runs 13 residues. Germline values: CDR1 SGHDT, CDR2 YYEEEE. CDR3 DNA: TGTGCCAGCAGCCCGGAGCGGGAGACGGGGCAGTTCTTC. It translates to CASSPERETGQFF. The full variable domain, in which reference TRBV5-6 and TRBJ2-1 provide the parts outside the CDR3, is DAGVTQSPTHLIKTRGQQVTLRCSPKSGHDTVSWYQQALGQGPQFIFQYYEEEERQRGNFPDRFSGHQFPNYSSELNVNALLLGDSALYLCASSPERETGQFFGPGTRLTVL.

This clone was observed a few times. The chain carries TRBV7-2 and TRBJ2-1; maybe TRBD2 (6 bases). The germline V gene has CDR1 SGHTA and CDR2 FQGNSA. The V gene lost 6 bases and the J gene lost 3 bases, with 15 bases spanning the gap. The CDR3 has 15 amino acids. Here the CDR3 DNA reads TGTGCCAGCAGTATGGTGCGGGAAGACTACAATGAGCAGTTCTTC. It yields the protein CASSMVREDYNEQFF. The full variable domain, with the rest looked up from reference TRBV7-2 and TRBJ2-1, is GAGVSQSPSNKVTEKGKDVELRCDPISGHTALYWYRQSLGQGLEFLIYFQGNSAPDKSGLPSDRFSAERTGGSVSTLTIQRTQQEDSAVYLCASSMVREDYNEQFFGPGTRLTVL.

A single count supports this clone. V gene TRBV5-1 combines with J gene TRBJ2-7; no clear D. This CDR3 is 14 amino acids long. V was cut by 1 base and J by 4 bases, with 12 bases left in between. From germline, CDR1 is SGHRS and CDR2 YFSETQ. CDR3 amino acids: CASSLSTPNYEQYF. CDR3 nucleotide sequence: TGCGCCAGCAGCTTGAGCACCCCGAATTACGAGCAGTACTTC.

The chain carries TRBV6-1 and TRBJ2-7; D remains ambiguous. Germline assignment: CDR1 MNHNS and CDR2 SASEGT. The germline V and J ends were trimmed by 4 bases and 0 bases, with 10 bases remaining between them. The length of the CDR3 is 14 residues. The CDR3 spells CASSAGPSSYEQYF. The CDR3 coding sequence is TGTGCCAGCAGTGCCGGGCCTAGCTCCTACGAGCAGTACTTC.

In its sample, this clone was seen many times. A far larger clone is only one base removed, so a read error is likely. The chain combines TRBV5-6 with TRBJ2-1, with 12 bases identical to TRBD2. Per germline, CDR1 SGHDT and CDR2 YYEEEE. The CDR3 is 16 residues long. With 0 bases clipped from V and 7 bases from J, the junction kept 5 bases outside the gene matches. CDR3 in amino acids: CASSLVPSGRGNEQFF. CDR3 sequence (DNA): TGTGCCAGCAGCTTGGTTCCTAGCGGGAGGGGGAATGAGCAGTTCTTC.

This clone occurred a few times. The chain combines TRBV29-1 with TRBJ2-6; 9 bases map to TRBD1. The V gene end was trimmed by 7 bases and the J gene end by 6 bases; junction bases not matched to a gene: 7. The CDR3 has 14 amino acids. Germline CDR1 and CDR2: SQVTM and ANQGSEA. CDR3 in amino acids: CSAGTGLEANVLTF. The CDR3 coding sequence is TGCAGCGCGGGGACAGGGCTTGAGGCCAACGTCCTGACTTTC.

This clone has only a few counts. V is TRBV29-1 and J is TRBJ2-7; weak D call: TRBD1 (5 bases). Germline CDR1 is SQVTM and CDR2 is ANQGSEA. The V end was cut by 7 bases, the J end by 0 bases, with 13 bases between. CDR3 length: 13 amino acids. The CDR3 DNA sequence: TGCAGCGGCCTCGACAGACGCTCCTACGAGCAGTACTTC. Its protein is CSGLDRRSYEQYF.

A single count supports this clone. The chain has TRBV4-3 and TRBJ1-5; the D is unclear. The CDR3 runs to 13 residues. CDR1 is LGHNA and CDR2 is YSLEER in the germline V gene. Trimming removed 0 bases from V and 7 bases from J, with 7 bases in between. The CDR3 reads CASSQDGGQPQHF. CDR3 sequence (DNA): TGCGCCAGCAGCCAAGATGGAGGCCAGCCCCAGCATTTT.

In its sample, this clone was seen a few times. This chain uses TRBV27 with TRBJ1-5; D remains ambiguous. V lost 0 bases, J lost 5 bases, and 8 bases lay in between. This CDR3 is 14 amino acids long. Germline assignment: CDR1 MNHEY and CDR2 SMNVEV (reference sequence). The CDR3 nucleotides are TGTGCCAGCAGTTTATCCGACTGGGATCAGCCCCAGCATTTT. Translated, it gives CASSLSDWDQPQHF.

This sequence joins TRBV29-1 and TRBJ2-5; TRBD2 matches 8 bases. With V trimmed by 8 bases and J by 2 bases, 19 bases remained unmatched. Germline loops: CDR1 SQVTM, CDR2 ANQGSEA. The CDR3 runs to 17 residues. The CDR3, as DNA: TGCAGCACCCGAGGCCCCCCGGGGGGGCAGTGGCAAGAGACCCAGTACTTC. It is translated as CSTRGPPGGQWQETQYF.

The chain is built from TRBV4-2 and TRBJ2-7; TRBD2 agrees at 7 bases. Germline V gene sequence: CDR1 LGHNA, CDR2 YNFKEQ. The V gene end was trimmed by 4 bases and the J gene end by 2 bases; junction bases not matched to a gene: 2. The CDR3 is 13 amino acids. CDR3 sequence (DNA): TGTGCCAGCAGCCCCGGACTAGCCTACGAGCAGTACTTC. Protein sequence: CASSPGLAYEQYF.

The rearrangement joins TRBV10-1 to TRBJ2-7, with D possibly matching TRBD2 (6 bases). Germline CDR1 is WNHNN and CDR2 is SYGVQD (reference sequence). The CDR3 is 14 residues long. V lost 10 bases to trimming and J lost 0 bases, with 16 bases between them. CDR3 sequence: CATGTDLPSYEQYF. The CDR3, as DNA: TGCGCCACCGGGACTGACCTTCCCTCCTACGAGCAGTACTTC.

The genes are TRBV28 and TRBJ2-5; 8 positions agree with TRBD2. Germline CDR1 reads MDHEN; CDR2 reads SYDVKM. J gave up 5 bases and V 9 bases, and 17 bases lay outside the gene matches. This CDR3 region has 16 residues. CDR3 region: CARREAEEATGETQYF. CDR3 DNA sequence: TGTGCCAGGCGGGAGGCCGAGGAGGCAACGGGGGAGACCCAGTACTTC.

This clone was picked up one time. This chain uses TRBV6-6 with TRBJ1-1; perhaps TRBD1 as D (5 bases). Germline V gene sequence: CDR1 MNHNY, CDR2 SVGAGI (reference sequence). Trimming stripped 6 bases from V and 1 base from J, with 9 bases between. This CDR3 is 13 amino acids long. The DNA for the CDR3 is TGTGCCAGCAGACCTGGGGGGAACACTGAAGCTTTCTTT. It yields the protein CASRPGGNTEAFF.